This T cell receptor (beta chain) was captured in a study of cytomegalovirus exposure and HLA in healthy donors (dated by TCRdb to about 2017). At the level of the whole study: In an earlier analysis of several hundred of the donors, about 270 Gb of sequence data and 90 million to 130 million unique TCR beta sequences from about 179 million T cells were reported. Roughly 320 gigabases of sequencing data and 91 million or so unique TCR sequences made up an early release that covered approximately 620 HLA-typed donors. The genetic ancestry cluster associated with self-reported Caucasian donors included 81% of the approximately 410 genotyped donors. The study aimed to test whether signatures of past pathogen exposure could be identified by cataloging public T cell receptors. The study profiled the T cell repertoires of more than 500 subjects by immunosequencing and related them to cytomegalovirus serostatus. In addition to the first cohort of 650 to 750 subjects, a separate validation cohort of about 120 different subjects was used. To predict cytomegalovirus infection status, the study brought together high-throughput TCR immunosequencing, statistical association of individual TCRs with disease status, and machine learning. To study patterns of TCR occurrence, a later analysis re-analyzed previously published TCR beta repertoires from 550 to 800 donors and added high-resolution HLA genotyping. In the later analysis, no new phenotypic data were used to find candidate immune exposures; instead, reliance was placed on TCR beta sequences and their occurrence across donors. An earlier analysis of about 600 of the donors used high-throughput TCR beta sequencing to judge whether each TCR beta V gene segment behaved as functional or pseudogenic. Donor age, sex, ethnicity and CMV serostatus were compiled alongside the repertoire data. In a later genetic analysis, genome-wide SNP genotypes for about 55% of the roughly 670 donors were used, and that subset was treated as a discovery cohort. Every discovery cohort repertoire had been produced on one sequencing platform. HLA typing included class I and class II loci at four-digit resolution. The number of typed donors differed by locus: about 620-630 for A, B, C, DRB1 and DQB1; 522 for DQA1; some 590 for DPA1; and 400 to 480 for DPB1. A few DR-DQ haplotypes were treated as single units for association and clustering because of strong linkage in the cohort. Among about 370 genotyped donors of the cohort, an average of approximately 240,000 unique TCR beta nucleotide sequences was sequenced per donor, of which roughly 17% were non-productive.

About this clone itself: Its antigen is unknown. No base quality values were provided; no much bigger clone lies one nucleotide off.

Based on the germline V gene, the CDR1 and CDR2 sequences are MDHEN and SYDVKM. At the junction V is shortened by 5 bases and J by 3 bases; bases outside the gene matches: 3. The CDR3 holds 15 amino acids from the cysteine to the phenylalanine. Only the CDR3 DNA is retained, 45 bases long and in frame from the first base. Libraries were built with the immunoSEQ multiplex PCR assay. A mixture of 60 forward primers for TCR Vbeta segments and 13 reverse primers for TCR Jbeta segments was used in the multiplex PCR. The CDR3 region of rearranged TCR beta genes was amplified from genomic DNA by a multiplex PCR assay. The Illumina HiSeq System was used to sequence the amplified TCR beta libraries as 87-base-pair reads. On the authors' methods: In a later analysis, tens of millions of unique TCR beta chains were counted across the approximately 640 repertoires, and around 11 million of these chains were shared by at least two donors. To remove PCR and sequencing errors, raw reads were error-corrected and collapsed into unique sequences using a nearest-neighbor algorithm that merged closely related sequences. Alignment of CDR3 sequences to IMGT reference sequences was used to assign V, D and J gene segments. Each retained sequence needed at least a six-nucleotide match to both a V gene segment and a J gene segment. Rearrangements were called productive when the CDR3 lacked stop codons and stayed in frame with V and J; all others were non-productive. Following IMGT convention, CDR3 was defined as the stretch from the second conserved V-encoded cysteine to the conserved J-encoded phenylalanine. In an earlier analysis of just under 600 of the donors, sequences lacking an unambiguous match to a single V gene segment were excluded. An earlier analysis of a few hundred of the donors classified V segments as functional when productive rearrangements were above 56.7% and as segregating when the standard deviation between donors was above 5%. A statistical classification framework was built for diagnosing cytomegalovirus status from the catalog of TCR beta chain sequences. V and J gene assignment, in a later analysis, came from comparing TCR nucleotide sequences with IMGT/GENE-DB human TR gene sequences. A later analysis assigned CDR3 sequences and most-parsimonious VDJ recombination scenarios with the TCRdist pipeline. In a later analysis, each TCR beta chain was defined by its CDR3 amino acid sequence together with its V-gene family, and reads lacking a unique V-gene family were excluded. A later analysis removed roughly 590 highly shared, low-generation-probability nucleotide sequences to deal with suspected cross-contamination and a sequencing artifact. In a later analysis, a clonal expansion index for each public chain was calculated from normalized within-repertoire ranks of inferred template counts. A later analysis computed generation probabilities with a VDJ recombination model fitted to out-of-frame rearrangements, and checked the results against IGoR. A later analysis scored TCR-TCR, TCR-HLA and TCR-CMV co-occurrence with hypergeometric tests, applying a repertoire-size bias correction to TCR pairs. In a later analysis, false discovery rates were estimated by permuting HLA or CMV assignments 20 times. In a later analysis, co-occurring TCRs were grouped with DBSCAN, and TCRdist sequence similarity was added when clustering was performed within HLA-allele-positive subsets. For co-occurrence clustering, repertoires with fewer than 30,000 or more than 120,000 public chains were excluded, along with about five repertoires with anomalous nucleotide sharing. What TCRdb holds here is the immuneACCESS table cut down to in-frame rearrangements. Part of the clones is not present; checked against another copy, under half of the missing clones reflect an unresolved V gene, and the others are unexplained. The D gene and trimming were derived from the DNA, and the V and J assignments and clone size from that table. This sample holds about 64,000 clones; 77% were observed only once. In total, the top ten clones hold roughly 5% of the sample.

The cohort consisted of 670 or so healthy bone marrow donors. At the time of sampling, every cohort member was nominally healthy, though immune exposures that went unrecorded were likely present. The donor tested CMV seropositive and was one of the 289 seropositive cohort members. Each donor provided a peripheral blood sample, and peripheral blood mononuclear cells were used for TCR beta sequencing. Genomic DNA was extracted from the blood cell samples with the Qiagen DNeasy Blood Extraction Kit. What the research found in general, with its limitations: According to a later analysis, TCR association rates differed among HLA loci, with DRB1 alleles showing the most associated TCRs and HLA-C alleles showing the fewest. In an earlier analysis of around 600 of the donors, most TCR beta V segments appeared in productive rearrangements about 87% or about 30% of the time, broadly matching IMGT annotations. In vitro tests confirmed that a few of the cytomegalovirus-associated TCR beta chains recognize cytomegalovirus antigens. In a later genetic analysis, fewer N-insertions in productive TCRs were reported among donors in an Asian-associated ancestry cluster than the approximately 710-donor mean. In a later genetic analysis, a missense DCLRE1C variant was associated with V-gene and J-gene trimming of TCR beta chains, and the association was replicated in an independent cohort. Linkage disequilibrium might explain the correlated functional status among segregating V segments, but an unknown experimental factor could not be excluded. It was suggested by the authors that the approach could potentially be generalized to other disease states and immunological phenotypes. In a later analysis, most CMV-associated TCR beta chains were found to appear HLA-restricted, with HLA associations seemingly driven largely by CMV exposure. Assigning TCR associations to individual alleles was difficult when HLA alleles, especially DR and DQ, strongly co-occurred. The only immune exposure information available for the cohort was CMV serostatus. A cluster of highly shared sequence variants was judged likely to represent a technical artifact of the sequencing pipeline. The presence/absence analyses assumed that sequencing depth was roughly uniform across donors, and that assumption may not be true. According to a later analysis, parvovirus B19, influenza, CMV and Epstein-Barr virus appeared linked to several top co-occurrence clusters. Because HLA typing was missing for some donors at each locus, association tests included only the typed subset. At a false discovery rate of 0.05, a later analysis linked 16,000 or so TCR beta sequences to specific HLA alleles. The cohort was sequenced for TCR beta chains only, and without alpha or paired-chain data the features that could be detected were limited. The study gave a list of under 200 TCR beta chains associated with cytomegalovirus. Because counts were too low, some 17 rarely observed V segments, including chromosome 9 orphons, were left out of the earlier analysis of 587 of the donors. A further reported finding was that TCR beta sequences accurately predicted the HLA-A and HLA-B alleles for most subjects in the first cohort. Cytomegalovirus status was reported to be diagnosed by the classifier with high specificity and sensitivity in both the original and validation cohorts. Most TCR sequences were seen in very few donors, while some public TCRs were found in many individuals. Some IMGT-functional V segments, including TRBV6-2 and TRBV6-3, could not be told apart with the 87-base-pair reads, so those segments were excluded. A later analysis found that HLA-associated TCR beta chains were more clonally expanded and had lower generation probabilities than equally common non-associated chains.

The receptor comes from a male donor in good health and CMV-seropositive. Sequenced input: PBMCs. The chain employs TRBV28 and TRBJ1-4; 10 nucleotides in the junction match TRBD1. The DNA is as follows: TGTGCCAGCAGTATGGGGACAGGGGCTAATGAAAAACTGTTTTTT. Translated, it gives CASSMGTGANEKLFF.